This T cell receptor beta chain was identified in a study of cytotoxic CD8 clonotypes in ibrutinib-treated CLL. Study-level points and caveats: Sustained-remission patients were sampled at different times than progressing patients were. Clonality correlated strongly with circulating CD8+ T cells and exceeded age-matched healthy donors at baseline.

CDR1 MNHEY and CDR2 SVGAGI come from the germline V gene. There are 13 residues in the CDR3. The V gene end was trimmed by 4 bases and the J gene end by 8 bases; junction bases not matched to a gene: 5. Data came from immunoSEQ multiplex PCR; TCRdb stores just in-frame clones and leaves some out. The data show approximately 60,000 clones, 50% to 70% seen once. In regard to this clone: As yet, its antigen is unknown.

The V gene is TRBV6-5, the J gene TRBJ1-5; 7 positions match TRBD1. Here the sequenced sample was PBMCs, taken at disease progression, from a patient treated with ibrutinib. This receptor was obtained from a human donor with chronic lymphocytic leukemia. DNA of the CDR3: TGTGCCAGCAGTTCGGACAGGCAGAAGCCCCAGCATTTT. Protein sequence: CASSSDRQKPQHF.